This record concerns one T cell receptor beta chain sequence. This sample stems from a study of control samples from healthy donors and cancer patients. Per germline, CDR1 SGHAT and CDR2 FQNNGV. The CDR3 has 13 amino acids. With 8 bases removed from V and 3 bases from J, the gap between germline ends came to 13 bases. TCRdb's table, derived via immunoSEQ multiplex PCR, lists solely in-frame clones and lacks some. The profile shows about 64,000 clones, roughly 90% of them singletons. The rearrangement links TRBV11-2 to TRBJ1-1, with a weak D call TRBD1 (6 bases). This receptor was taken from a middle-aged man with colorectal cancer. Sequencing was carried out using PBMCs. Here the CDR3 reads CASRLGQHTEAFF. CDR3 in DNA: TGTGCCAGCCGCCTAGGACAGCACACTGAAGCTTTCTTT.